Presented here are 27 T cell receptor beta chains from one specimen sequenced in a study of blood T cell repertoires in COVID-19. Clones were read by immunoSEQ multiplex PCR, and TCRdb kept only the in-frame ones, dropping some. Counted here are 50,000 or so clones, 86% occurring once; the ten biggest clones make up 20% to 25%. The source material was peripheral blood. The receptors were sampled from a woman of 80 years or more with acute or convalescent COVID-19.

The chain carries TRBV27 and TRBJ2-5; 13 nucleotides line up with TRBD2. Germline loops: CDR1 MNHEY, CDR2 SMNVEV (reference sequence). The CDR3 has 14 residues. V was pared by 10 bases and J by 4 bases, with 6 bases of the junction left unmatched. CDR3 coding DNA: TGTGCCACCACTAGCGGGAGGGCGGGAGAGACCCAGTACTTC. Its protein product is CATTSGRAGETQYF.

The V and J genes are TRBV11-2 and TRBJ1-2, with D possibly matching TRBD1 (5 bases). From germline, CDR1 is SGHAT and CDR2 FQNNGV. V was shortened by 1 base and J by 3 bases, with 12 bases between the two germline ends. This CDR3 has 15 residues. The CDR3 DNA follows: TGTGCCAGCAGCTTAGCAGGGTGGGCGGACTATGGCTACACCTTC. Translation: CASSLAGWADYGYTF. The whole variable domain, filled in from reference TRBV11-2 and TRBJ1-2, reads EAGVAQSPRYKIIEKRQSVAFWCNPISGHATLYWYQQILGQGPKLLIQFQNNGVVDDSQLPKDRFSAERLKGVDSTLKIQPAKLEDSAVYLCASSLAGWADYGYTFGSGTRLTVV.

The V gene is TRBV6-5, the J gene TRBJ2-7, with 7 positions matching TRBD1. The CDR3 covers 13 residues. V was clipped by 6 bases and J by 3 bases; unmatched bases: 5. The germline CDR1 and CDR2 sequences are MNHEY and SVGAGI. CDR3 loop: CASRQGQRYEQYF. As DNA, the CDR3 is TGTGCCAGCAGACAGGGACAGCGCTACGAGCAGTACTTC.

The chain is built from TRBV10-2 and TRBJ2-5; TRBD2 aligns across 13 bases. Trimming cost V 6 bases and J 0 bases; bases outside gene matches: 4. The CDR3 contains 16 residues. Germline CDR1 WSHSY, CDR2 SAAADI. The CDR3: CASRGGLAGYQETQYF. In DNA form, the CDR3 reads TGCGCCAGCAGGGGGGGACTAGCGGGGTACCAAGAGACCCAGTACTTC.

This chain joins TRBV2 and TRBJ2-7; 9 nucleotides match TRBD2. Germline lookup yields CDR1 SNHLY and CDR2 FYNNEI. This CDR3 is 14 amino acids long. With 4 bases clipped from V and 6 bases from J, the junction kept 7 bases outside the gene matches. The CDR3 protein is CASSGRTSVGEQYV. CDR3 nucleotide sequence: TGTGCCAGCAGTGGACGGACTAGCGTTGGCGAGCAGTACGTC.

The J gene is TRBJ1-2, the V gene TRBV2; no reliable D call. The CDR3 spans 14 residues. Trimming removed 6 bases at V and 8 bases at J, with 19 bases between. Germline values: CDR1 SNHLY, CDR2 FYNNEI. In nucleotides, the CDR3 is TGTGCCAGCAGCCTCGGACCCCTCCGGGAGGGCTACACCTTC. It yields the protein CASSLGPLREGYTF.

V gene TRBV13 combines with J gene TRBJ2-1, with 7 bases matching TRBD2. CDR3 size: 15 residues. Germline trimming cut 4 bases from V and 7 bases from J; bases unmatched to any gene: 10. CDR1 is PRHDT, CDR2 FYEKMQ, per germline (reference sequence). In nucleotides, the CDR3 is TGTGCCAGCAGCTCCTTGGGAGCGGGAAGTAATGAGCAGTTCTTC. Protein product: CASSSLGAGSNEQFF.

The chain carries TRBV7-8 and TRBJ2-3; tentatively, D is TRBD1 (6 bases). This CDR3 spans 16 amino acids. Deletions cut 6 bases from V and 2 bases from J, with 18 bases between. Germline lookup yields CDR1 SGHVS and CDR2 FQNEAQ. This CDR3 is CASSLRPTGYTDTQYF. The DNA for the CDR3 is TGTGCCAGCAGTTTAAGACCTACAGGGTACACAGATACGCAGTATTTT.

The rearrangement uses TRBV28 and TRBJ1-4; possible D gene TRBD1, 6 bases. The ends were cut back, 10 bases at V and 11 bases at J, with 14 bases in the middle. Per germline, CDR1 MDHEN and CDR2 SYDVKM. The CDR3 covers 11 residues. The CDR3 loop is CATSDSWKLFF. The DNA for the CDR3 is TGTGCCACTTCGGACAGTTGGAAACTGTTTTTT.

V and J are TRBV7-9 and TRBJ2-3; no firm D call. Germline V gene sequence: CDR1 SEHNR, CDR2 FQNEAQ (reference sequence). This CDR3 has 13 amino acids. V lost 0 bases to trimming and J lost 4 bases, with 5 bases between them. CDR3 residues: CASSLAPSDTQYF. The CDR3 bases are TGTGCCAGCAGCTTAGCCCCGTCAGATACGCAGTATTTT.

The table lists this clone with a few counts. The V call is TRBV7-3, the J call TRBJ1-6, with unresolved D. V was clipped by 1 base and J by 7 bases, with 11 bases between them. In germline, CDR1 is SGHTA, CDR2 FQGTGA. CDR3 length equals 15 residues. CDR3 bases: TGTGCCAGCAGCTTAAACGGCGGAGGGAATTCACCCCTCCACTTT. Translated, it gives CASSLNGGGNSPLHF.

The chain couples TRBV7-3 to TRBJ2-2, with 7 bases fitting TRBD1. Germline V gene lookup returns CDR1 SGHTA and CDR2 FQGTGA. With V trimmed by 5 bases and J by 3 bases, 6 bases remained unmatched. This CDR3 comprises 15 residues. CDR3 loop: CASSLTGVDTGELFF. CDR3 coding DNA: TGTGCCAGCAGCCTTACAGGGGTGGACACCGGGGAGCTGTTTTTT. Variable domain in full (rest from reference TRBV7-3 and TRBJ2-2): GAGVSQTPSNKVTEKGKYVELRCDPISGHTALYWYRQSLGQGPEFLIYFQGTGAADDSGLPNDRFFAVRPEGSVSTLKIQRTERGDSAVYLCASSLTGVDTGELFFGEGSRLTVL.

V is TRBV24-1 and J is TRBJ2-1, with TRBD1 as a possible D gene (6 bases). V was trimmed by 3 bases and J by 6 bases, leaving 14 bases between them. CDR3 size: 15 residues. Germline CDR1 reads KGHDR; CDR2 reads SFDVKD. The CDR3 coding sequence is TGTGCCACCAGTGATCCCGGGACAATGACCAATGAGCAGTTCTTC. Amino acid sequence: CATSDPGTMTNEQFF.

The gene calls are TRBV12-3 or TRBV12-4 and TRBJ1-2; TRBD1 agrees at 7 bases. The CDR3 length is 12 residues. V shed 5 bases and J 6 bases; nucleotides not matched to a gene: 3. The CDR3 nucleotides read TGTGCCAGCAGTCGGACAGGTCATGGCTACACCTTC. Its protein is CASSRTGHGYTF.

The DNA for the CDR3 is TGTGCCAGTAGTTGGCAGGGGTCCACTTACGAGCAGTACTTC. Translated, it gives CASSWQGSTYEQYF. The chain carries TRBV19 and TRBJ2-7, with a weak D call TRBD1 (6 bases). CDR3 size: 14 residues. Germline CDR1 LNHDA, CDR2 SQIVND (reference sequence). V dropped 5 bases and J dropped 4 bases, with 15 bases sitting between them.

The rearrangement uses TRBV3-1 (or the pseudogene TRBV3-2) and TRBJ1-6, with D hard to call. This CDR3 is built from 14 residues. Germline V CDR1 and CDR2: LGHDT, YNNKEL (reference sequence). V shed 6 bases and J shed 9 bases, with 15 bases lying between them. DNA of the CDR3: TGTGCCAGCAGGGAGGCGCGGATGGGTTCACCCCTCCACTTT. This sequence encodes CASREARMGSPLHF.

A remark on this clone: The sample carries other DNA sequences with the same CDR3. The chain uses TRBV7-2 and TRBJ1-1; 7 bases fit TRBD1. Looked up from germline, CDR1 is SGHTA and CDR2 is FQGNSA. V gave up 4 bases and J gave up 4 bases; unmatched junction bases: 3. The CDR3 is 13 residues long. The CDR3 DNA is TGTGCCAGCAGCTCCAGACAGGGCACTGAAGCTTTCTTT. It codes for CASSSRQGTEAFF.

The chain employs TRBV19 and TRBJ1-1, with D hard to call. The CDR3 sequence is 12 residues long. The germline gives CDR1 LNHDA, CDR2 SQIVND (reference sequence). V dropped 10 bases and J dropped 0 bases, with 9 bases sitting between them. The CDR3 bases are TGTGCCACAAACACGATGAACACTGAAGCTTTCTTT. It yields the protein CATNTMNTEAFF.

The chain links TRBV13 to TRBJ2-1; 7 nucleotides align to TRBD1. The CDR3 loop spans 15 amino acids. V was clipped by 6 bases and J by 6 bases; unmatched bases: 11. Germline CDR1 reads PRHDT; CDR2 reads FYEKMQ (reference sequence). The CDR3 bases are TGTGCCAGCAGTTCTCTGGGACAGACGGTCAATGAGCAGTTCTTC. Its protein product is CASSSLGQTVNEQFF.

The CDR3 region has the DNA TGTGCCAGCAGTGACCTGGGCGAGACCATATATTTT. Its translation is CASSDLGETIYF. The gene calls are TRBV2 and TRBJ1-3; D unresolved. V was trimmed by 3 bases and J by 10 bases, leaving 10 bases between them. Germline values: CDR1 SNHLY, CDR2 FYNNEI. The CDR3 spans 12 residues.

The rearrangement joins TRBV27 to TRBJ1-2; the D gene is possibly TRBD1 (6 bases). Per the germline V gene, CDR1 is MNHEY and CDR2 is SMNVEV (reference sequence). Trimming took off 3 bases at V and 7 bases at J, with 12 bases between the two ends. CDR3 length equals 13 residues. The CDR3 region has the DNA TGTGCCAGCAGTTTCGGGGGGCGGACTGGCTACACCTTC. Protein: CASSFGGRTGYTF.

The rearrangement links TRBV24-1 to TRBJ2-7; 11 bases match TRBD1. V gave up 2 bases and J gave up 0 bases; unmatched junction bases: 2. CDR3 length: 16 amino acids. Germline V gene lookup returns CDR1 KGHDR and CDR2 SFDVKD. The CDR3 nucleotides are TGTGCCACCAGTGATTACGGGACAGGGGGCTCCTACGAGCAGTACTTC. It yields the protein CATSDYGTGGSYEQYF.

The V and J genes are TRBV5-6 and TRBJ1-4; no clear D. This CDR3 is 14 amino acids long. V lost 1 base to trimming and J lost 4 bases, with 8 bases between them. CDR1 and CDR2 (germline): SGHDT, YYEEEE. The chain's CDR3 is CASSLMGSNEKLFF. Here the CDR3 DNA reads TGTGCCAGCAGCTTGATGGGGAGTAATGAAAAACTGTTTTTT. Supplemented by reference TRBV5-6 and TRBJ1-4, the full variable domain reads DAGVTQSPTHLIKTRGQQVTLRCSPKSGHDTVSWYQQALGQGPQFIFQYYEEEERQRGNFPDRFSGHQFPNYSSELNVNALLLGDSALYLCASSLMGSNEKLFFGSGTQLSVL.

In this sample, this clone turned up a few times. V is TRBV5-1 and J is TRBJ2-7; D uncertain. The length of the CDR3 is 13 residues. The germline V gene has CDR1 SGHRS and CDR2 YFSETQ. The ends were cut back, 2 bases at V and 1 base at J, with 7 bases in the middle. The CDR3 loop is CASSFSASYEQYF. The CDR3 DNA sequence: TGCGCCAGCAGCTTTTCAGCGTCCTACGAGCAGTACTTC.

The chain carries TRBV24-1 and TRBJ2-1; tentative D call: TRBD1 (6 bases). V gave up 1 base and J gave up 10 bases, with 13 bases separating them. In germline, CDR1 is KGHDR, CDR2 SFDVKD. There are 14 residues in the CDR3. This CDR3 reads CATSDLGRGDEQFF. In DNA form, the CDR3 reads TGTGCCACCAGTGATTTAGGCAGGGGTGACGAGCAGTTCTTC.

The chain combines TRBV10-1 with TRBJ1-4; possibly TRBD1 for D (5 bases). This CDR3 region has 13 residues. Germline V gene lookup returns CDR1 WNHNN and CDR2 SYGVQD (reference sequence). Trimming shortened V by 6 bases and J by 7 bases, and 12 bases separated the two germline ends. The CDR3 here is CASSRDLSEKLFF. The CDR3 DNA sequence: TGCGCCAGCAGCCGGGACTTAAGTGAAAAACTGTTTTTT.

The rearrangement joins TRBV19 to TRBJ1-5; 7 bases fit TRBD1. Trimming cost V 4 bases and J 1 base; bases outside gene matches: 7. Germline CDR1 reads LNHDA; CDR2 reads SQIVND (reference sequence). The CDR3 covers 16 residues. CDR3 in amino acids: CASSTTGAPSNQPQHF. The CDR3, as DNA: TGTGCCAGTAGTACTACAGGGGCTCCAAGCAATCAGCCCCAGCATTTT.